What follows are 20 T cell receptor beta chains derived from one specimen sequenced in a study of shared clonotypes between healthy human individuals. Sequenced by immunoSEQ multiplex PCR; TCRdb stores in-frame clones only, minus some. The table includes about a million clones, around four fifths detected once. The specimen was memory CD4+ T cells sorted from blood. The subset denotes: CD45RA-negative fraction. The receptors originated from a man in his late teens or twenties in good health.

The V call is TRBV5-1, the J call TRBJ2-1, with 9 bases aligning to TRBD1. The CDR3 is 13 amino acids. CDR1 and CDR2 (germline): SGHRS, YFSETQ. The J segment lost 9 bases and the V segment lost 4 bases, leaving 5 bases of the junction unmatched. DNA of the CDR3: TGCGCCAGCAGCGCCCAGGACAGGGGTGAGCAGTTCTTC. Protein product: CASSAQDRGEQFF. The entire variable domain, with the rest obtained from reference TRBV5-1 and TRBJ2-1, is as follows: KAGVTQTPRYLIKTRGQQVTLSCSPISGHRSVSWYQQTPGQGLQFLFEYFSETQRNKGNFPGRFSGRQFSNSRSEMNVSTLELGDSALYLCASSAQDRGEQFFGPGTRLTVL.

J is TRBJ2-1 and V is TRBV6-5; 9 bases are shared with TRBD2. CDR1 is MNHEY and CDR2 is SVGAGI in the germline V gene. CDR3 size: 16 residues. The ends lost 0 bases at V and 4 bases at J; junction bases unmatched: 4. The CDR3 nucleotides are TGTGCCAGCAGTTACTCGAATCTAGCGGGGTACAATGAGCAGTTCTTC. Encoded protein: CASSYSNLAGYNEQFF.

The rearrangement uses TRBV5-1 and TRBJ2-5; D possibly corresponds to TRBD2 (6 bases). V lost 4 bases and J 3 bases, leaving 13 bases between the germline ends. CDR3 length: 14 residues. In germline, CDR1 is SGHRS, CDR2 YFSETQ. CDR3 amino acids: CASSPGVSEETQYF. For the CDR3, the DNA is TGCGCCAGCAGCCCGGGAGTTAGTGAAGAGACCCAGTACTTC.

The chain uses TRBV2 and TRBJ1-1; possible D gene TRBD1, 6 bases. CDR3 length equals 16 residues. V was shortened by 6 bases and J by 0 bases, with 17 bases between the two germline ends. Per the germline V gene, CDR1 is SNHLY and CDR2 is FYNNEI. The CDR3: CASRAFPTGMNTEAFF. In nucleotides, the CDR3 is TGTGCCAGCAGGGCTTTCCCAACAGGGATGAACACTGAAGCTTTCTTT.

The V gene is TRBV10-3, the J gene TRBJ2-1; 10 nucleotides align to TRBD1. The CDR3 has 14 residues. CDR1 and CDR2 (germline): ENHRY, SYGVKD. The V segment lost 3 bases and the J segment 8 bases; nucleotides outside the gene matches: 4. CDR3 bases: TGTGCCATCAGTGAAGGGACAGGGGCCCATGAGCAGTTCTTC. Residues: CAISEGTGAHEQFF.

A few counts support this clone. Other DNA sequences of this sample code for an identical CDR3. J is TRBJ2-7 and V is TRBV9; perhaps D is TRBD1 or TRBD2 (5 bases each). V lost 2 bases, J lost 2 bases, and 11 bases lay in between. Per the germline V gene, CDR1 is SGDLS and CDR2 is YYNGEE. There are 14 residues in the CDR3. The CDR3 nucleotides are TGTGCCAGCAGCGTCGAAGAGGGACCCTACGAGCAGTACTTC. Translating gives CASSVEEGPYEQYF. The whole variable domain, remainder taken from reference TRBV9 and TRBJ2-7, is DSGVTQTPKHLITATGQRVTLRCSPRSGDLSVYWYQQSLDQGLQFLIQYYNGEERAKGNILERFSAQQFPDLHSELNLSSLELGDSALYFCASSVEEGPYEQYFGPGTRLTVT.

V and J are TRBV7-3 and TRBJ2-1, with TRBD1 as a possible D gene (6 bases). The germline V and J ends were trimmed by 5 bases and 8 bases, with 13 bases remaining between them. In germline, CDR1 is SGHTA, CDR2 FQGTGA. The CDR3 is 13 residues long. CDR3 sequence reads: CASSPTGSYEQFF. The CDR3 DNA is TGTGCCAGCAGCCCTACAGGGAGCTATGAGCAGTTCTTC. The variable domain in full, completed from reference TRBV7-3 and TRBJ2-1, reads GAGVSQTPSNKVTEKGKYVELRCDPISGHTALYWYRQSLGQGPEFLIYFQGTGAADDSGLPNDRFFAVRPEGSVSTLKIQRTERGDSAVYLCASSPTGSYEQFFGPGTRLTVL.

The rearrangement uses TRBV4-2 and TRBJ2-3; TRBD2 matches at 7 bases. Losses at the gene ends were 5 bases for V and 2 bases for J; bases not matched to a gene: 7. Germline values: CDR1 LGHNA, CDR2 YNFKEQ. CDR3 size: 15 residues. CDR3 region: CASSYQRDLTDTQYF. For the CDR3, the DNA is TGTGCCAGCAGCTACCAGCGGGACCTCACAGATACGCAGTATTTT.

The chain is built from TRBV5-6 and TRBJ2-2, with 10 bases identical to TRBD1. CDR3 size: 16 residues. V lost 4 bases and J lost 6; bases outside the gene matches: 9. CDR1 is SGHDT and CDR2 is YYEEEE in the germline V gene. The CDR3 reads CASSGFRDRGPGELFF. The CDR3 DNA sequence: TGTGCCAGCAGCGGTTTCCGGGACAGGGGACCCGGGGAGCTGTTTTTT.

This clone was counted only a few times. The chain joins TRBV6-1 to TRBJ1-1; TRBD1 aligns across 7 bases. The germline V gene has CDR1 MNHNS and CDR2 SASEGT. V lost 6 bases and J lost 3; bases outside the gene matches: 4. The CDR3 has 13 residues. In DNA, the CDR3 is TGTGCCAGCAGGTTGACAGGGTACACTGAAGCTTTCTTT. It yields the protein CASRLTGYTEAFF.

V is TRBV5-1 and J is TRBJ2-2; D is unclear. The CDR3 is 15 amino acids. Trimming left V 1 base short and J 4 bases short, with 11 bases between. Germline CDR1 and CDR2: SGHRS and YFSETQ. CDR3 sequence (DNA): TGCGCCAGCAGCTTGAGTCAGCCCATCACCGGGGAGCTGTTTTTT. This translates into CASSLSQPITGELFF. The full variable domain, completed using reference TRBV5-1 and TRBJ2-2, is KAGVTQTPRYLIKTRGQQVTLSCSPISGHRSVSWYQQTPGQGLQFLFEYFSETQRNKGNFPGRFSGRQFSNSRSEMNVSTLELGDSALYLCASSLSQPITGELFFGEGSRLTVL.

V usage is TRBV7-2 and J usage is TRBJ2-1; 9 bases map to TRBD2. CDR1 is SGHTA and CDR2 is FQGNSA in the germline V gene. The CDR3 covers 15 residues. V dropped 3 bases and J dropped 8; count of bases not matched to a gene: 8. Here the CDR3 DNA reads TGTGCCAGCAGCTTGGGCGGGAGGGCCATGGATGAGCAGTTCTTC. It specifies CASSLGGRAMDEQFF.

The V and J genes are TRBV7-6 and TRBJ2-7; 12 bases line up with TRBD2. The V gene end was trimmed by 5 bases and the J gene end by 5 bases; junction bases not matched to a gene: 16. CDR1 and CDR2 (germline): SGHVS, FNYEAQ. There are 18 residues in the CDR3. CDR3 residues: CASSRTSGTGPKGNEQYF. The CDR3 region has the DNA TGTGCCAGCAGCCGGACTAGCGGGACGGGTCCTAAAGGAAACGAGCAGTACTTC.

The chain's CDR3 is CASRPTRAGTKNIQYF. In nucleotides, the CDR3 is TGTGCCAGCAGGCCAACGAGGGCCGGAACCAAAAACATTCAGTACTTC. The chain links TRBV27 to TRBJ2-4; possible D gene TRBD2, 5 bases. The ends were cut back, 6 bases at V and 2 bases at J, with 17 bases in the middle. CDR1 and CDR2 from the germline V gene are MNHEY and SMNVEV (reference sequence). The CDR3 consists of 16 residues.

The chain links TRBV7-2 to TRBJ1-3, with TRBD1 identical over 11 bases. Germline CDR1 is SGHTA and CDR2 is FQGNSA. V shed 5 bases and J 0 bases; nucleotides not matched to a gene: 6. The CDR3 is 17 amino acids. The CDR3 is CASSPGQGAFSGNTIYF. As DNA, the CDR3 is TGTGCCAGCAGCCCCGGACAGGGGGCTTTCTCTGGAAACACCATATATTTT. Complete variable domain (other parts from reference TRBV7-2 and TRBJ1-3): GAGVSQSPSNKVTEKGKDVELRCDPISGHTALYWYRQSLGQGLEFLIYFQGNSAPDKSGLPSDRFSAERTGGSVSTLTIQRTQQEDSAVYLCASSPGQGAFSGNTIYFGEGSWLTVV.

The CDR3 is CASRGGQGRAYEQYF. In DNA, the CDR3 is TGTGCCAGCAGAGGCGGGCAGGGACGCGCCTACGAGCAGTACTTC. The chain links TRBV6-5 to TRBJ2-7, with D perhaps being TRBD1 or TRBD2 (5 bases each). CDR1 MNHEY and CDR2 SVGAGI come from the germline V gene. Trimming took off 6 bases at V and 2 bases at J, with 17 bases between the two ends. This CDR3 is 15 amino acids long.

CDR3 region: CASSSRGSSKAYEQYF. In nucleotides, the CDR3 is TGTGCCAGCAGCTCCCGGGGCTCTTCAAAGGCCTACGAGCAGTACTTC. The V call is TRBV11-2, the J call TRBJ2-7; D is tentatively TRBD1 or TRBD2 (5 bases each). The CDR3 runs 16 residues. Trimming shortened V by 4 bases and J by 2 bases, and 18 bases separated the two germline ends. The germline V gene has CDR1 SGHAT and CDR2 FQNNGV.

The chain joins TRBV15 to TRBJ2-1; D is unclear. CDR3 length equals 15 residues. Germline V gives CDR1 LNHNV, CDR2 YYDKDF (reference sequence). V lost 1 base and J 4 bases, leaving 11 bases between the germline ends. CDR3 nucleotide sequence: TGTGCCACCAGCAGAGCTCTGATACTATACAATGAGCAGTTCTTC. Amino acid sequence: CATSRALILYNEQFF.

The chain couples TRBV4-1 to TRBJ2-1; D unresolved. Trimming removed 3 bases from V and 7 bases from J, with 19 bases in between. This CDR3 region has 16 residues. The V gene's germline CDR1 is MGHRA and CDR2 YSYEKL. The DNA for the CDR3 is TGCGCCAGCAGCCAGGCCGGCGGCAAGACGATGAATGAGCAGTTCTTC. It translates to CASSQAGGKTMNEQFF.

Concerning this clone itself: The same CDR3 also results from other DNA sequences found in this sample. The CDR3 DNA reads as TGTGCCAGCAGCGTAGGGGACGGCAATCAGCCCCAGCATTTT. Amino acid sequence: CASSVGDGNQPQHF. The chain is built from TRBV9 and TRBJ1-5; D perhaps matches TRBD1 (5 bases). V dropped 0 bases and J dropped 2 bases, with 6 bases sitting between them. CDR1 is SGDLS and CDR2 is YYNGEE in the germline V gene. This CDR3 is built from 14 residues.